One and the same sample provided the 13 T cell receptor beta chains below, sequenced in a study of CD4+ T cells in melanoma. The repertoire was sequenced with immunoSEQ multiplex PCR; TCRdb's copy has only in-frame clones and lacks some. Among around 110,000 clones, about 90% were seen once, and the ten largest hold about 3.3%. What was sequenced was peripheral blood. Every receptor here comes from a human donor with melanoma.

The rearrangement joins TRBV7-9 to TRBJ2-2, with D perhaps TRBD2 (5 bases). Germline assignment: CDR1 SEHNR and CDR2 FQNEAQ (reference sequence). The V and J ends lost 1 base and 3 bases respectively, with 9 bases between them. This CDR3 region has 15 residues. CDR3 coding DNA: TGTGCCAGCAGCTTAGTCAGCGGACACACCGGGGAGCTGTTTTTT. Translating gives CASSLVSGHTGELFF.

The chain joins TRBV11-1 to TRBJ1-1; TRBD1 aligns across 8 bases. The germline V gene encodes CDR1 SGHAT and CDR2 FQDESV (reference sequence). V lost 3 bases and J lost 0; bases outside the gene matches: 12. The CDR3 totals 18 residues. CDR3 DNA sequence: TGTGCCAGCAGCTTTCCCCGGACAGGGAGACCCATGAACACTGAAGCTTTCTTT. This codes for CASSFPRTGRPMNTEAFF.

V gene TRBV9 combines with J gene TRBJ2-5; TRBD2 agrees at 8 bases. With 0 bases clipped from V and 4 bases from J, the junction kept 8 bases outside the gene matches. This CDR3 comprises 16 residues. Germline CDR1 and CDR2: SGDLS and YYNGEE. CDR3 nucleotide sequence: TGTGCCAGCAGCGTAGGAGCGGGAGCGGTTTCAGAGACCCAGTACTTC. This codes for CASSVGAGAVSETQYF.

This clone was seen just once. The chain is built from TRBV28 and TRBJ2-7, with unresolved D. Germline loops: CDR1 MDHEN, CDR2 SYDVKM. There are 10 residues in the CDR3. Trimming removed 5 bases from V and 9 bases from J, with 8 bases in between. DNA for the CDR3: TGTGCCAGCAGTACGACCTTGCAGTACTTC. This encodes CASSTTLQYF. The whole variable domain, remainder taken from reference TRBV28 and TRBJ2-7, is DVKVTQSSRYLVKRTGEKVFLECVQDMDHENMFWYRQDPGLGLRLIYFSYDVKMKEKGDIPEGYSVSREKKERFSLILESASTNQTSMYLCASSTTLQYFGPGTRLTVT.

The V gene is TRBV28, the J gene TRBJ1-2; D is unclear. CDR1 and CDR2 from the germline V gene are MDHEN and SYDVKM. Trimming took off 3 bases at V and 5 bases at J, with 13 bases between the two ends. The CDR3 covers 14 residues. The CDR3 bases are TGTGCCAGCAGTTTTAGATTTACGGGATATGGCTACACCTTC. Translating it yields CASSFRFTGYGYTF.

This chain connects TRBV7-3 to TRBJ2-2, with D unresolved. The CDR3 runs 14 residues. Trimming shortened V by 6 bases and J by 2 bases, and 10 bases separated the two germline ends. Looked up from germline, CDR1 is SGHTA and CDR2 is FQGTGA. The CDR3 here is CASRGIVNTGELFF. The CDR3, as DNA: TGTGCCAGCAGGGGGATCGTTAACACCGGGGAGCTGTTTTTT. Variable domain in full (rest from reference TRBV7-3 and TRBJ2-2): GAGVSQTPSNKVTEKGKYVELRCDPISGHTALYWYRQSLGQGPEFLIYFQGTGAADDSGLPNDRFFAVRPEGSVSTLKIQRTERGDSAVYLCASRGIVNTGELFFGEGSRLTVL.

This clone has only one observation. The chain employs TRBV28 and TRBJ2-7; unclear D gene. Trimming removed 3 bases at V and 3 bases at J, with 6 bases between. Germline CDR1 and CDR2: MDHEN and SYDVKM. This CDR3 region has 12 residues. CDR3: CASSFSLYEQYF. In DNA, the CDR3 is TGTGCCAGCAGTTTTTCACTCTACGAGCAGTACTTC.

This chain uses TRBV5-1 with TRBJ2-7; unclear D gene. CDR1 SGHRS and CDR2 YFSETQ come from the germline V gene. This CDR3 spans 15 amino acids. Trimming cost V 2 bases and J 3 bases, with 15 bases left between them. The CDR3 protein is CASSFTPQRDYEQYF. DNA for the CDR3: TGCGCCAGCAGCTTTACTCCCCAAAGGGACTACGAGCAGTACTTC.

V gene TRBV11-3 combines with J gene TRBJ2-5; D unresolved. Trimming removed 3 bases from V and 7 bases from J, with 9 bases in between. Germline CDR1 is SGHNT and CDR2 is YENEEA. The CDR3 covers 12 residues. CDR3: CASSFSGGTQYF. The CDR3 DNA is TGTGCCAGCAGCTTTAGTGGTGGGACCCAGTACTTC.

V gene TRBV29-1 combines with J gene TRBJ2-1; 14 nucleotides agree with TRBD2. J lost 8 bases, V lost 4 bases, and 7 bases had no gene match. The CDR3 is made up of 15 amino acids. Germline V gene data show CDR1 as SQVTM and CDR2 as ANQGSEA. CDR3 in amino acids: CSVARMGLAGDEQFF. CDR3 DNA: TGCAGCGTTGCACGTATGGGACTAGCGGGAGATGAGCAGTTCTTC.

The V gene is TRBV4-3, the J gene TRBJ2-5; TRBD2 matches at 8 bases. Germline loops: CDR1 LGHNA, CDR2 YSLEER. This CDR3 has 16 residues. J gave up 5 bases and V 3 bases, and 11 bases lay outside the gene matches. CDR3 protein: CASSQGSSGPGETQYF. The CDR3 DNA reads TGCGCCAGCAGCCAGGGCTCTAGCGGGCCAGGGGAGACCCAGTACTTC.

V usage is TRBV29-1 and J usage is TRBJ2-1; possibly TRBD1 or TRBD2 for D (5 bases each). The CDR3 is 15 amino acids. V was clipped by 7 bases and J by 10 bases, with 26 bases between them. The germline V gene has CDR1 SQVTM and CDR2 ANQGSEA. CDR3 amino acids: CSAPGAAGALGEQFF. CDR3 DNA: TGCAGCGCGCCCGGGGCAGCCGGTGCCCTAGGGGAGCAGTTCTTC.

Here the CDR3 reads CASSESTENQETQYF. The DNA of the CDR3 is TGCGCCAGCAGTGAGTCGACAGAGAATCAAGAGACCCAGTACTTC. This rearrangement joins TRBV10-1 to TRBJ2-5; weak D call: TRBD1 (5 bases). CDR1 is WNHNN, CDR2 SYGVQD, per germline (reference sequence). Trimming cost V 0 bases and J 2 bases, with 10 bases left between them. This CDR3 is built from 15 residues.